A selection of T cell receptor beta chains follows, all from one sample in a study of shared clonotypes between healthy human individuals. The repertoire was sequenced with immunoSEQ multiplex PCR; TCRdb's copy has only in-frame clones and lacks some. The data hold 2 million or so clones, with around 96% observed a single time. Source material: naive CD8+ T cells sorted from blood. Source of these receptors: a man between 18 and 35 years old in good health. CDR3s include the opening cysteine and the closing phenylalanine or tryptophan. A D gene is named only where the DNA matches it firmly. Size tells how often a clone was seen (once, few, many) or the class of an expanded clone, and some rows leave it out.

V gene: TRBV5-8
D gene: -
clone size: once
J gene: TRBJ1-1
CDR3 protein: CASSLGGEGWTEAFF
CDR3 DNA: TGTGCCAGCAGCTTGGGTGGGGAGGGGTGGACTGAAGCTTTCTTT

V gene: TRBV4-3
D gene: -
clone size: -
J gene: TRBJ2-1
CDR3 protein: CASSQDLSFLYNEQFF
CDR3 DNA: TGCGCCAGCAGCCAAGATCTTTCTTTTCTCTACAATGAGCAGTTCTTC

V gene: TRBV2
D gene: -
clone size: -
J gene: TRBJ2-7
CDR3 protein: CASSLTPGHLNSYEQYF
CDR3 DNA: TGTGCCAGCAGCCTCACTCCGGGACACTTAAACTCCTACGAGCAGTACTTC

V gene: TRBV4-1
D gene: -
clone size: -
J gene: TRBJ2-2
CDR3 protein: CASSQDGGDFTGELFF
CDR3 DNA: TGCGCCAGCAGCCAAGACGGCGGGGACTTCACCGGGGAGCTGTTTTTT

V gene: TRBV7-9
D gene: TRBD2
clone size: -
J gene: TRBJ2-4
CDR3 protein: CASSLSSGGHLAKNIQYF
CDR3 DNA: TGTGCCAGCAGCTTAAGTAGCGGGGGGCACCTAGCCAAAAACATTCAGTACTTC

V gene: TRBV5-4
D gene: TRBD1
clone size: -
J gene: TRBJ2-7
CDR3 protein: CASSWTGSGEQYF
CDR3 DNA: TGTGCCAGCAGCTGGACAGGATCTGGAGAGCAGTACTTC

V gene: TRBV4-3
D gene: TRBD2
clone size: -
J gene: TRBJ2-1
CDR3 protein: CASSPPAGGDYNEQFF
CDR3 DNA: TGCGCCAGCAGCCCCCCTGCGGGAGGAGACTACAATGAGCAGTTCTTC

V gene: TRBV28
D gene: TRBD1
clone size: -
J gene: TRBJ1-2
CDR3 protein: CASSSTPDDRGRYGYTF
CDR3 DNA: TGTGCCAGCAGTTCCACGCCCGATGACAGGGGGCGTTATGGCTACACCTTC

V gene: TRBV27
D gene: -
clone size: -
J gene: TRBJ1-5
CDR3 protein: CASSFGQAGGPQHF
CDR3 DNA: TGTGCCAGCAGTTTCGGGCAGGCCGGAGGGCCCCAGCATTTT

V gene: TRBV13
D gene: -
clone size: -
J gene: TRBJ1-1
CDR3 protein: CASSLLGELNTEAFF
CDR3 DNA: TGTGCCAGCAGCTTATTGGGGGAATTGAACACTGAAGCTTTCTTT

V gene: TRBV30
D gene: TRBD1
clone size: once
J gene: TRBJ2-5
CDR3 protein: CAWGDRGAWETQYF
CDR3 DNA: TGTGCCTGGGGGGACAGGGGGGCGTGGGAGACCCAGTACTTC

V gene: TRBV9
D gene: -
clone size: -
J gene: TRBJ1-6
CDR3 protein: CASSVGPLISSPLHF
CDR3 DNA: TGTGCCAGCAGCGTAGGACCCTTGATCTCTTCACCCCTCCACTTT

V gene: TRBV19
D gene: -
clone size: -
J gene: TRBJ1-1
CDR3 protein: CASRNLQALNTEAFF
CDR3 DNA: TGTGCCAGTAGAAACCTACAGGCGTTGAACACTGAAGCTTTCTTT

V gene: TRBV6-6
D gene: -
clone size: -
J gene: TRBJ2-7
CDR3 protein: CASSSPGFYEQYF
CDR3 DNA: TGTGCCAGCAGTTCCCCGGGATTCTACGAGCAGTACTTC

V gene: TRBV6-6
D gene: -
clone size: -
J gene: TRBJ2-7
CDR3 protein: CASSPSGNYYEQYF
CDR3 DNA: TGTGCCAGCAGTCCCTCCGGGAACTACTACGAGCAGTACTTC

V gene: TRBV10-3
D gene: -
clone size: few
J gene: TRBJ2-1
CDR3 protein: CAISESALHEQFF
CDR3 DNA: TGTGCCATCAGTGAGTCCGCACTCCATGAGCAGTTCTTC

V gene: TRBV6-5
D gene: -
clone size: -
J gene: TRBJ2-7
CDR3 protein: CATRTSYEQYF
CDR3 DNA: TGTGCCACCCGGACGTCCTACGAGCAGTACTTC

V gene: TRBV28
D gene: -
clone size: -
J gene: TRBJ1-1
CDR3 protein: CASSFSSSEAFF
CDR3 DNA: TGTGCCAGCAGTTTCTCATCCTCTGAAGCTTTCTTT

V gene: TRBV6-5
D gene: TRBD2
clone size: -
J gene: TRBJ2-7
CDR3 protein: CASSYFGGGSYEQYF
CDR3 DNA: TGTGCCAGCAGTTACTTCGGGGGGGGCTCCTACGAGCAGTACTTC

V gene: TRBV6-5
D gene: -
clone size: few
J gene: TRBJ2-7
CDR3 protein: CASSYYESAHSYEQYF
CDR3 DNA: TGTGCCAGCAGTTATTATGAGTCGGCACACTCCTACGAGCAGTACTTC

V gene: TRBV29-1
D gene: TRBD1
clone size: -
J gene: TRBJ2-7
CDR3 protein: CSVEDRPLREQYF
CDR3 DNA: TGCAGCGTTGAGGACAGGCCCCTACGGGAGCAGTACTTC

V gene: TRBV7-6
D gene: -
clone size: -
J gene: TRBJ2-1
CDR3 protein: CASSLQDSALFSYNEQFF
CDR3 DNA: TGTGCCAGCAGCTTGCAGGACAGCGCCCTCTTCTCCTACAATGAGCAGTTCTTC

V gene: TRBV2
D gene: TRBD1
clone size: -
J gene: TRBJ1-4
CDR3 protein: CASTLGTDWPEKLFF
CDR3 DNA: TGTGCCAGCACCCTCGGGACAGATTGGCCTGAAAAACTGTTTTTT

V gene: TRBV6-5
D gene: -
clone size: -
J gene: TRBJ2-7
CDR3 protein: CASSYSTGRILYEQYF
CDR3 DNA: TGTGCCAGCAGTTACTCTACAGGGAGGATACTCTACGAGCAGTACTTC

V gene: TRBV5-6
D gene: -
clone size: few
J gene: TRBJ2-7
CDR3 protein: CASRDSSYEQYF
CDR3 DNA: TGTGCCAGCAGGGACAGCTCCTACGAGCAGTACTTC

V gene: TRBV7-9
D gene: -
clone size: once
J gene: TRBJ2-1
CDR3 protein: CASSGRTEEEDYNEQFF
CDR3 DNA: TGTGCCAGCAGCGGACGTACTGAGGAGGAGGACTACAATGAGCAGTTCTTC

V gene: TRBV5-1
D gene: -
clone size: -
J gene: TRBJ1-1
CDR3 protein: CASSLVGAGFNTEAFF
CDR3 DNA: TGCGCCAGCAGCTTGGTGGGGGCCGGGTTCAACACTGAAGCTTTCTTT

V gene: TRBV9
D gene: -
clone size: -
J gene: TRBJ2-1
CDR3 protein: CASSHTAAEQFF
CDR3 DNA: TGTGCCAGCAGCCACACAGCTGCTGAGCAGTTCTTC

V gene: TRBV6-5
D gene: -
clone size: -
J gene: TRBJ2-1
CDR3 protein: CASRVGLNYNEQFF
CDR3 DNA: TGTGCCAGCAGGGTGGGACTTAACTACAATGAGCAGTTCTTC

V gene: TRBV4-3
D gene: -
clone size: -
J gene: TRBJ2-7
CDR3 protein: CASSQDWEGATEQYF
CDR3 DNA: TGCGCCAGCAGCCAAGATTGGGAGGGGGCAACCGAGCAGTACTTC

V gene: TRBV5-6
D gene: -
clone size: -
J gene: TRBJ2-7
CDR3 protein: CASSFSSSYEQYF
CDR3 DNA: TGTGCCAGCAGCTTTTCGAGCTCCTACGAGCAGTACTTC

V gene: TRBV5-4
D gene: -
clone size: -
J gene: TRBJ2-7
CDR3 protein: CASSFWESSYEQYF
CDR3 DNA: TGTGCCAGCAGCTTTTGGGAAAGCTCCTACGAGCAGTACTTC

V gene: TRBV27
D gene: -
clone size: -
J gene: TRBJ1-2
CDR3 protein: CASSSDSYYGYTF
CDR3 DNA: TGTGCCAGCAGTTCGGACAGTTATTATGGCTACACCTTC

V gene: TRBV9
D gene: -
clone size: -
J gene: TRBJ2-3
CDR3 protein: CASSVGQNTDTQYF
CDR3 DNA: TGTGCCAGCAGCGTGGGGCAGAACACAGATACGCAGTATTTT

V gene: TRBV27
D gene: TRBD2
clone size: -
J gene: TRBJ2-1
CDR3 protein: CASSSPLLAGVGNEQFF
CDR3 DNA: TGTGCCAGCAGTTCCCCGTTACTAGCGGGAGTGGGAAATGAGCAGTTCTTC

V gene: TRBV6-5
D gene: -
clone size: once
J gene: TRBJ1-1
CDR3 protein: CASNLREGSEAFF
CDR3 DNA: TGTGCCAGCAACCTCAGGGAGGGGTCTGAAGCTTTCTTT

V gene: TRBV6-4
D gene: -
clone size: -
J gene: TRBJ1-1
CDR3 protein: CASSDPGFPGVTEAFF
CDR3 DNA: TGTGCCAGCAGTGACCCCGGGTTCCCAGGCGTCACTGAAGCTTTCTTT

V gene: TRBV6-5
D gene: -
clone size: -
J gene: TRBJ2-3
CDR3 protein: CASSRRTGPRDTQYF
CDR3 DNA: TGTGCCAGCAGCCGACGGACTGGGCCGCGGGATACGCAGTATTTT

V gene: TRBV27
D gene: -
clone size: -
J gene: TRBJ2-2
CDR3 protein: CASSAGLLTNTGELFF
CDR3 DNA: TGTGCCAGCAGTGCTGGGTTGCTTACGAACACCGGGGAGCTGTTTTTT

V gene: TRBV2
D gene: -
clone size: -
J gene: TRBJ2-7
CDR3 protein: CASIQNYEQYF
CDR3 DNA: TGTGCCAGCATTCAGAATTACGAGCAGTACTTC

V gene: TRBV9
D gene: TRBD1
clone size: -
J gene: TRBJ1-6
CDR3 protein: CASSGGQGDSPLHF
CDR3 DNA: TGTGCCAGCAGCGGGGGACAGGGGGATTCACCCCTCCACTTT

V gene: TRBV7-9
D gene: TRBD1
clone size: -
J gene: TRBJ1-2
CDR3 protein: CASSVGQGVNYGYTF
CDR3 DNA: TGTGCCAGCAGCGTCGGACAGGGGGTTAACTATGGCTACACCTTC

V gene: TRBV27
D gene: -
clone size: -
J gene: TRBJ2-7
CDR3 protein: CASSFLGGTYEQYF
CDR3 DNA: TGTGCCAGCAGTTTTCTAGGGGGTACCTACGAGCAGTACTTC

V gene: TRBV7-9
D gene: TRBD2
clone size: -
J gene: TRBJ2-1
CDR3 protein: CASSLMAGERNEQFF
CDR3 DNA: TGTGCCAGCAGCTTAATGGCGGGAGAGCGGAATGAGCAGTTCTTC